This T cell receptor beta chain comes out of a study of T cells in Graves' hyperthyroidism and ophthalmopathy. Study overall: Peripheral blood was collected at initial diagnosis, before any treatment.

RNA transcripts were the template for amplifying TCR beta CDR3 regions. Primed by the HTBI set, a first-round RT-PCR was run on the TCR CDR3. A single record per CDR3 protein comes from TCRdb applying MiXCR to the multiplex PCR reads. The repertoire holds some 300,000 distinct CDR3 sequences, with about an eighth as singletons. Trimming at V came to 3 bases and at J to 6 bases, leaving 6 bases not matched to a gene. CDR1 and CDR2 from the germline V gene are SEHNR and FQNEAQ (reference sequence). CDR3 size: 15 residues. Hyperthyroidism was newly diagnosed in patients aged 18 to 65 (duration under 2 months). Cells are PBMCs isolated from roughly 9.2 ml of fresh blood.

The V and J genes are TRBV7-9 and TRBJ2-1; 9 nucleotides line up with TRBD1. Input material: blood. The TCR sequence derives from a woman aged 25 to 39 with Graves' hyperthyroidism that later progressed to Graves' ophthalmopathy. The chain's CDR3 is CASSLGTGNTNEQFF. As DNA, the CDR3 is TGTGCCAGCAGCTTGGGGACAGGGAACACCAATGAGCAGTTCTTC. Full variable domain (rest looked up from reference TRBV7-9 and TRBJ2-1): DTGVSQNPRHKITKRGQNVTFRCDPISEHNRLYWYRQTLGQGPEFLTYFQNEAQLEKSRLLSDRFSAERPKGSFSTLEIQRTEQGDSAMYLCASSLGTGNTNEQFFGPGTRLTVL.